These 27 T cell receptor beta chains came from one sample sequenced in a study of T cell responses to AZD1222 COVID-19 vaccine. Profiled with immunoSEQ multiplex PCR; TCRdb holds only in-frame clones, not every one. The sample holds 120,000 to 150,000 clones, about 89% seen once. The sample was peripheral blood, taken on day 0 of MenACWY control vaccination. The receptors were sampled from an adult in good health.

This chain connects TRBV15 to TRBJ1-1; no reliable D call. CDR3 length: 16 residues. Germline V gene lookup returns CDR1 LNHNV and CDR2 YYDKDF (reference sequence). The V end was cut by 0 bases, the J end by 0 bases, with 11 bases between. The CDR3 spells CATSRDGNILNTEAFF. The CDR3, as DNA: TGTGCCACCAGCAGAGATGGGAACATATTGAACACTGAAGCTTTCTTT.

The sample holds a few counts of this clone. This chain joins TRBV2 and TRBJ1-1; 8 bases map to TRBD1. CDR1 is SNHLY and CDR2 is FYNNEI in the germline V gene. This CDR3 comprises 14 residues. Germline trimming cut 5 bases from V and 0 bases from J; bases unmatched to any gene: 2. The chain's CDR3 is CASSPDRVNTEAFF. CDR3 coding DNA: TGTGCCAGCAGTCCGGACAGGGTGAACACTGAAGCTTTCTTT.

The DNA for the CDR3 is TGTGCCAGCAGTTTGCAGCGGGGGGTTGACATTCAGTACTTC. It encodes CASSLQRGVDIQYF. The chain combines TRBV2 with TRBJ2-4; 9 bases map to TRBD2. Germline-derived CDR1 and CDR2 are SNHLY and FYNNEI. The CDR3 length is 14 residues. V lost 5 bases to trimming and J lost 8 bases; unmatched junction nucleotides: 7.

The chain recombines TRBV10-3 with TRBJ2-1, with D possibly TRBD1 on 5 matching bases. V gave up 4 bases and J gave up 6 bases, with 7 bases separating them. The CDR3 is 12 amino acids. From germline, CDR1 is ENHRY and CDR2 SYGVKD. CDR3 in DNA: TGTGCCATCAGTGGACAGCTCAATGAGCAGTTCTTC. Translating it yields CAISGQLNEQFF.

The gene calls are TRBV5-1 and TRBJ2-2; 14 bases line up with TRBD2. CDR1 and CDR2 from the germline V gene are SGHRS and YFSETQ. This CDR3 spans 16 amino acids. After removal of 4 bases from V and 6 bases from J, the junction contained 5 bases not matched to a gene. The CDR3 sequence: CASSSSGLAGAGELFF. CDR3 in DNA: TGCGCCAGCAGCAGTTCGGGACTAGCGGGAGCCGGGGAGCTGTTTTTT.

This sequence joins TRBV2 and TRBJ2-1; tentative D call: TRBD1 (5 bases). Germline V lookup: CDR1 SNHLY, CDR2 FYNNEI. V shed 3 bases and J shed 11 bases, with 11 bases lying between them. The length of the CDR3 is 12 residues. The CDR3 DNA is TGTGCCAGCAGTGACGACAGAACCCAGCAGTTCTTC. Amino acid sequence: CASSDDRTQQFF.

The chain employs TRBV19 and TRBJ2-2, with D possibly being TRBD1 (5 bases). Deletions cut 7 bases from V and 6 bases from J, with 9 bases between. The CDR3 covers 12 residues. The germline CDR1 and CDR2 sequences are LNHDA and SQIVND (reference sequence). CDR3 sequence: CASTLGPGELFF. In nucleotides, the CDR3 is TGTGCCAGTACCTTGGGGCCCGGGGAGCTGTTTTTT.

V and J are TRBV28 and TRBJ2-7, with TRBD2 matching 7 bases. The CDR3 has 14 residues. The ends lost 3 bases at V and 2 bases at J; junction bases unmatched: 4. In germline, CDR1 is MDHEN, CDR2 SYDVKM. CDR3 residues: CASSLAGDTYEQYF. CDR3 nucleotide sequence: TGTGCCAGCAGTTTGGCGGGAGATACCTACGAGCAGTACTTC.

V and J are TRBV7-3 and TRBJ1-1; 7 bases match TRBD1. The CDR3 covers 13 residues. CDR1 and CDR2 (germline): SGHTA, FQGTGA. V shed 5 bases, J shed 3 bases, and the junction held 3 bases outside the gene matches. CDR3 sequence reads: CASSKDRDTEAFF. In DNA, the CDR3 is TGTGCCAGCAGCAAAGACAGGGACACTGAAGCTTTCTTT. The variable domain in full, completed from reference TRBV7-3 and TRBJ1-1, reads GAGVSQTPSNKVTEKGKYVELRCDPISGHTALYWYRQSLGQGPEFLIYFQGTGAADDSGLPNDRFFAVRPEGSVSTLKIQRTERGDSAVYLCASSKDRDTEAFFGQGTRLTVV.

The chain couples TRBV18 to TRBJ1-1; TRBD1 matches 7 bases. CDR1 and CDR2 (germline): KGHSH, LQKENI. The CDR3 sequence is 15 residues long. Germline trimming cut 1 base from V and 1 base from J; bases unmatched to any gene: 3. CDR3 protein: CASSPLRQGNTEAFF. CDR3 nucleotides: TGTGCCAGCTCACCACTTCGACAGGGGAACACTGAAGCTTTCTTT.

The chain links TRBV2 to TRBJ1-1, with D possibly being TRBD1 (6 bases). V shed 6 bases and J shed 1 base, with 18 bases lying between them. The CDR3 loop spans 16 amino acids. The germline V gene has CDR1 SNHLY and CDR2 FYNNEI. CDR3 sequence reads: CASRATGSLGNTEAFF. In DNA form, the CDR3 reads TGTGCCAGCAGGGCTACAGGGTCGTTAGGGAACACTGAAGCTTTCTTT.

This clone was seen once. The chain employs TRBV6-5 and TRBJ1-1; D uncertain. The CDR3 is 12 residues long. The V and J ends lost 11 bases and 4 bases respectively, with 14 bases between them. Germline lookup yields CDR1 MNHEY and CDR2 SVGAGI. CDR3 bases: TGTGCCGGGATCCGACGGGGCACTGAAGCTTTCTTT. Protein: CAGIRRGTEAFF.

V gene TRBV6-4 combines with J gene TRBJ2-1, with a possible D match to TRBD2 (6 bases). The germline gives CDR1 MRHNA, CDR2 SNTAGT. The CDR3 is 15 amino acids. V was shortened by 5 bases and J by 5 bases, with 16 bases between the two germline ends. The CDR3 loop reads CASSKTPSAHNEQFF. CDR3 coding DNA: TGTGCCAGCAGTAAGACGCCTAGCGCACACAATGAGCAGTTCTTC.

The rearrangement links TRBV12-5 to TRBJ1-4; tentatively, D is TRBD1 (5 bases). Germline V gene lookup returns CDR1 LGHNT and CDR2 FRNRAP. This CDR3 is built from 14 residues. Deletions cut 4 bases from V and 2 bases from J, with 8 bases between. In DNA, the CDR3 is TGTGCTAGTGGTTCGGGGGGGACTAATGAAAAACTGTTTTTT. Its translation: CASGSGGTNEKLFF.

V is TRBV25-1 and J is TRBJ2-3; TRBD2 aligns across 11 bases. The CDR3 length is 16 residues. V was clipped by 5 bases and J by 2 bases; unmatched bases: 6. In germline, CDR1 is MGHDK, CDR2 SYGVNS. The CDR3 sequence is CASSPGLAGLTDTQYF. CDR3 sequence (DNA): TGTGCCAGCAGTCCAGGACTAGCGGGCCTCACAGATACGCAGTATTTT.

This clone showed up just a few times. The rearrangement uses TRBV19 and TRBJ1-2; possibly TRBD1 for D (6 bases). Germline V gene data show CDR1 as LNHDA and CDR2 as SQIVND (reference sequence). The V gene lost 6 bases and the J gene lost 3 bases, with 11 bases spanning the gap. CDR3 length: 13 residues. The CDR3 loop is CASRDRQHYGYTF. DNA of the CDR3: TGTGCCAGTAGGGACAGACAGCACTATGGCTACACCTTC.

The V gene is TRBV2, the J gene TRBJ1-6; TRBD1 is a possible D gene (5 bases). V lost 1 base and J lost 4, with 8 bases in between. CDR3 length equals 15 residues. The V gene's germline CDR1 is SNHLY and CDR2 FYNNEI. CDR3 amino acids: CASSEEGPYNSPLHF. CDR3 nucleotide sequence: TGTGCCAGCAGTGAAGAGGGACCGTATAATTCACCCCTCCACTTT. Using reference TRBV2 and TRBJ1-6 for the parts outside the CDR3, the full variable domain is EPEVTQTPSHQVTQMGQEVILRCVPISNHLYFYWYRQILGQKVEFLVSFYNNEISEKSEIFDDQFSVERPDGSNFTLKIRSTKLEDSAMYFCASSEEGPYNSPLHFGNGTRLTVT.

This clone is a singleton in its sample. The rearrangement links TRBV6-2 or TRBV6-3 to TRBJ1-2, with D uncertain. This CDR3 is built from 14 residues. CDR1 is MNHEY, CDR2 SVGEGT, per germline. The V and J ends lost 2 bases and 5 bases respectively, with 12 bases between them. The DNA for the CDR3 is TGTGCCAGCAGTTACAATGGGCCGAATTATGGCTACACCTTC. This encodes CASSYNGPNYGYTF.

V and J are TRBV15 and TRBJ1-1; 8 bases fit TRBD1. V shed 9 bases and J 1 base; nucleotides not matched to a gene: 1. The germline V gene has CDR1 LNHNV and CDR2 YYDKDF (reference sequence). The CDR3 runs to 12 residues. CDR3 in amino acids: CATTGENTEAFF. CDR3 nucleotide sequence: TGTGCCACGACAGGGGAGAACACTGAAGCTTTCTTT.

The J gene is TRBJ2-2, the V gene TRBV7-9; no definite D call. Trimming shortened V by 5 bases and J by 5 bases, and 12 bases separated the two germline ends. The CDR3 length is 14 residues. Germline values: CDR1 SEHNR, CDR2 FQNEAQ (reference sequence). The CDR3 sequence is CASSPTWGTGELFF. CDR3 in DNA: TGTGCCAGCAGCCCAACCTGGGGAACCGGGGAGCTGTTTTTT.

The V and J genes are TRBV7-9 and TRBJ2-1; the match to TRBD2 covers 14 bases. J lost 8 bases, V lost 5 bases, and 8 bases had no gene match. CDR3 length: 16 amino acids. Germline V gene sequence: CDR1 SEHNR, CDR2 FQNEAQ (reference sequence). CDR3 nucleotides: TGTGCCAGCAGCCCGGGACTAGCGGGAGAAGTATATGAGCAGTTCTTC. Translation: CASSPGLAGEVYEQFF. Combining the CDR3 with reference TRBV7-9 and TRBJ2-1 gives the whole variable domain DTGVSQNPRHKITKRGQNVTFRCDPISEHNRLYWYRQTLGQGPEFLTYFQNEAQLEKSRLLSDRFSAERPKGSFSTLEIQRTEQGDSAMYLCASSPGLAGEVYEQFFGPGTRLTVL.

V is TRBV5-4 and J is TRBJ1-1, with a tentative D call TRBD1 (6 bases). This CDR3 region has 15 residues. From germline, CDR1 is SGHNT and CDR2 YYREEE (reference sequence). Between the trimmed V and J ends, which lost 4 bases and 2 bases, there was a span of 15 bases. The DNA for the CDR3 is TGTGCCAGCAGCCCACGGGGGGCCACAAACACTGAAGCTTTCTTT. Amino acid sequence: CASSPRGATNTEAFF.

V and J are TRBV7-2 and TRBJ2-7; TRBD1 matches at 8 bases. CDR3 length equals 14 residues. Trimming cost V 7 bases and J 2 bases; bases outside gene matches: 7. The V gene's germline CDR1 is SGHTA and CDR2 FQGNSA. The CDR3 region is CASTTDRATYEQYF. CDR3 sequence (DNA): TGTGCCAGCACCACGGACAGGGCTACCTACGAGCAGTACTTC.

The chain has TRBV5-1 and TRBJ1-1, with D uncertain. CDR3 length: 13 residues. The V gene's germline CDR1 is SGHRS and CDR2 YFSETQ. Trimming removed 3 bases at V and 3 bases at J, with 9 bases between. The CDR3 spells CASSSGYDTEAFF. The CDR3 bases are TGCGCCAGCAGCTCAGGATACGACACTGAAGCTTTCTTT. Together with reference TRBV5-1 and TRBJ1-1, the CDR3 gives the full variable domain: KAGVTQTPRYLIKTRGQQVTLSCSPISGHRSVSWYQQTPGQGLQFLFEYFSETQRNKGNFPGRFSGRQFSNSRSEMNVSTLELGDSALYLCASSSGYDTEAFFGQGTRLTVV.

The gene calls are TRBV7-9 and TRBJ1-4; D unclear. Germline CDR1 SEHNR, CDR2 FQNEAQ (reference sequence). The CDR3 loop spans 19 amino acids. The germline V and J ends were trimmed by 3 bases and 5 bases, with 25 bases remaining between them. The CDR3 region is CASSLAWRPTTGLNEKLFF. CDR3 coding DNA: TGTGCCAGCAGCTTGGCGTGGCGGCCAACCACCGGTTTGAATGAAAAACTGTTTTTT.

Here the CDR3 DNA reads TGTGCCAGCCTTGCCCCGGGGAGGGGCAATCAGCCCCAGCATTTT. Encoded protein: CASLAPGRGNQPQHF. The chain uses TRBV28 and TRBJ1-5; D gene ambiguous. Trimming took 8 bases from V and 2 from J, leaving 16 bases between them. The CDR3 has 15 residues. Looked up from germline, CDR1 is MDHEN and CDR2 is SYDVKM.

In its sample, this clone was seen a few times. The CDR3 sequence: CASSLVRNTGSNYGYTF. CDR3 DNA sequence: TGCGCCAGCAGCTTGGTGCGGAATACTGGATCTAACTATGGCTACACCTTC. The chain couples TRBV5-1 to TRBJ1-2, with D uncertain. Trimming removed 0 bases from V and 0 bases from J, with 15 bases in between. The CDR3 extends over 17 amino acids. Germline CDR1 reads SGHRS; CDR2 reads YFSETQ. Based on the CDR3 plus reference TRBV5-1 and TRBJ1-2, the full variable domain is KAGVTQTPRYLIKTRGQQVTLSCSPISGHRSVSWYQQTPGQGLQFLFEYFSETQRNKGNFPGRFSGRQFSNSRSEMNVSTLELGDSALYLCASSLVRNTGSNYGYTFGSGTRLTVV.